This is a list of T cell receptor beta chains from one sample in a study of regulatory T cells in long-lasting Graves disease. TCRdb fed the multiplex PCR reads into MiXCR, producing one record per CDR3 protein. The sample has 350,000 to 400,000 distinct CDR3 sequences; 15% to 20% are singletons. This same sample was also part of a study on T cells in Graves' hyperthyroidism and ophthalmopathy.

Sequenced here: peripheral blood mononuclear cells (PBMCs), sampled at new diagnosis, from a patient treated with antithyroid drugs. These receptors all stem from a woman between 18 and 29 years old with Graves disease. CDR3s include the opening cysteine and the closing phenylalanine or tryptophan. The D gene is left open where the match is weak. A row's size may be missing; if present it is once, few, many or a size class.

>15|TRBV6-1|TRBD2|TRBJ2-7|many
CASSTPGLADYEQYF
TGTGCCAGCAGTACCCCGGGACTAGCGGACTACGAGCAGTACTTC
>12|TRBV29-1|.|TRBJ1-2|many
CSVGVRNHGYTF
TGCAGCGTTGGTGTCAGGAACCATGGCTACACCTTC
>15|TRBV13|TRBD2|TRBJ2-7|.
CASSSRTSGKNEQYF
TGTGCCAGCAGCTCTCGGACTAGCGGGAAGAACGAGCAGTACTTC
>15|TRBV27|TRBD1|TRBJ1-5|few
CASSLIRGRDQPQHF
TGTGCCAGCAGTTTGATAAGGGGGCGGGATCAGCCCCAGCATTTT
>14|TRBV20-1|.|TRBJ1-5|.
CSARARQSNQPQHF
TGCAGTGCTAGAGCGAGACAGAGCAATCAGCCCCAGCATTTT
>13|TRBV6-2/TRBV6-3|TRBD2|TRBJ2-1|.
CTAGGTSYNEQFF
TGTACCGCGGGAGGGACCTCCTACAATGAGCAGTTCTTC
>13|TRBV2|.|TRBJ1-2|few
CAGSGPSGYGYTF
TGTGCCGGCAGTGGACCGAGTGGCTATGGCTACACCTTC
>14|TRBV7-3|TRBD2|TRBJ2-5|.
CASSSGGARETQYF
TGTGCCAGCAGTAGCGGGGGGGCTAGGGAGACCCAGTACTTC
>14|TRBV7-2|TRBD2|TRBJ2-7|.
CASSPAGTTYEQYF
TGTGCCAGCAGCCCAGCCGGGACTACATACGAGCAGTACTTC
>13|TRBV11-2|.|TRBJ2-4|many
CASSGRGEGIQYF
TGTGCCAGCAGCGGCCGGGGTGAGGGGATTCAGTACTTC
>18|TRBV4-2|TRBD2|TRBJ2-4|once
CASSQDDSGGGAKNIQYF
TGTGCCAGCAGCCAAGATGATAGCGGGGGGGGAGCCAAAAACATTCAGTACTTC
>15|TRBV6-2/TRBV6-3|TRBD2|TRBJ2-1|many
CASSYSGTSNNEQFF
TGTGCCAGCAGTTACTCTGGGACTAGCAACAATGAGCAGTTCTTC
>14|TRBV20-1|TRBD1|TRBJ1-2|.
CSARDVRGNYGYTF
TGCAGTGCTAGAGATGTCAGGGGGAACTATGGCTACACCTTC
>12|TRBV5-1|.|TRBJ2-2|few
CASSLDIGELFF
TGCGCCAGCAGCTTGGATATCGGGGAGCTGTTTTTT
>13|TRBV6-1|.|TRBJ1-1|many
CAARTGRNTEAFF
TGTGCTGCCCGAACAGGGCGGAACACTGAAGCTTTCTTT
>15|TRBV4-2|.|TRBJ2-7|.
CASSQEARGTYEQYF
TGTGCCAGCAGCCAAGAAGCTAGAGGGACCTACGAGCAGTACTTC
>15|TRBV27|TRBD2|TRBJ2-3|many
CASSRLAGYTDTQYF
TGTGCCAGCAGTCGACTAGCGGGGTACACAGATACGCAGTATTTT
>14|TRBV6-4|.|TRBJ2-3|.
CASSDSPETSAQYF
TGTGCCAGCAGTGACTCCCCCGAGACTAGTGCGCAGTATTTT
>14|TRBV6-1|.|TRBJ2-1|few
CASRVAHSRNEQFF
TGTGCCAGCAGGGTGGCCCACTCTAGGAATGAGCAGTTCTTC
>15|TRBV3-1|TRBD1|TRBJ2-1|many
CASSQTGTVYNEQFF
TGTGCCAGCAGCCAGACCGGGACAGTGTACAATGAGCAGTTCTTC
>13|TRBV4-2|TRBD2|TRBJ2-1|few
CATGTSGRNEQFF
TGTGCCACCGGGACTAGCGGGAGGAATGAGCAGTTCTTC
>13|TRBV30|.|TRBJ1-5|many
CAWSRGDNQPQHF
TGTGCCTGGAGTAGGGGAGACAATCAGCCCCAGCATTTT
>14|TRBV19|.|TRBJ1-1|few
CASSIFGGRTEAFF
TGTGCCAGTAGTATCTTCGGGGGGAGAACTGAAGCTTTCTTT
>17|TRBV5-4|TRBD2|TRBJ2-1|.
CASTPSSGGASYNEQFF
TGTGCCAGCACCCCCTCTAGCGGGGGGGCCTCCTACAATGAGCAGTTCTTC
>15|TRBV20-1|.|TRBJ1-6|few
CSARGGVNYNSPLHF
TGCAGTGCTAGGGGAGGGGTAAACTATAATTCACCCCTCCACTTT
>15|TRBV29-1|.|TRBJ2-1|.
CSVERGVAFLGEQFF
TGCAGCGTTGAAAGGGGTGTAGCCTTCCTCGGTGAGCAGTTCTTC
>14|TRBV18|.|TRBJ1-6|many
CASSPPPRDSPLHF
TGTGCCAGCTCACCACCGCCCCGGGATTCACCCCTCCACTTT
>14|TRBV20-1|TRBD2|TRBJ2-7|many
CSARAGGSLYEQYF
TGCAGTGCTAGGGCGGGGGGGTCTCTCTACGAGCAGTACTTC
>13|TRBV20-1|TRBD2|TRBJ2-1|many
CSAQGTRIDEQFF
TGCAGTGCCCAAGGGACTAGGATCGATGAGCAGTTCTTC
>13|TRBV6-1|.|TRBJ1-5|many
CASSEVRGQPQHF
TGTGCCAGCAGTGAAGTCCGCGGTCAGCCCCAGCATTTT
>14|TRBV5-6|.|TRBJ1-2|.
CASSLGRQNYGYTF
TGTGCCAGCAGCTTGGGACGGCAGAACTATGGCTACACCTTC
>14|TRBV29-1|TRBD1|TRBJ1-1|many
CSAGTGGAHTEAFF
TGCAGCGCCGGGACAGGGGGCGCGCACACTGAAGCTTTCTTT
>13|TRBV11-3|.|TRBJ2-1|many
CASSILPGDEQFF
TGTGCCAGCAGCATTCTGCCCGGAGATGAGCAGTTCTTC
>14|TRBV6-1|TRBD2|TRBJ2-5|few
CASSGSWGGETQYF
TGTGCCAGCAGTGGGTCATGGGGGGGGGAGACCCAGTACTTC
>15|TRBV29-1|.|TRBJ2-4|few
CSVGGTVGAKNIQYF
TGCAGCGTTGGAGGGACGGTAGGAGCCAAAAACATTCAGTACTTC
>13|TRBV11-2|.|TRBJ1-5|many
CASSWTDNQPQHF
TGTGCCAGCAGCTGGACAGACAATCAGCCCCAGCATTTT
>14|TRBV5-1|TRBD1|TRBJ2-3|many
CASSRTSGGDTQYF
TGTGCCAGCAGCCGTACATCAGGGGGAGATACGCAGTATTTT
>16|TRBV3-1|TRBD1|TRBJ1-2|many
CASSRGQGAPGYGYTF
TGTGCCAGCAGCCGCGGACAGGGGGCCCCTGGCTATGGCTACACCTTC
>15|TRBV4-1|.|TRBJ1-2|.
CASSQPRKGDYGYTF
TGCGCCAGCAGCCAACCAAGGAAGGGTGACTATGGCTACACCTTC
>12|TRBV12-3/TRBV12-4|.|TRBJ1-2|many
CASRGANYGYTF
TGTGCCAGCCGGGGAGCTAACTATGGCTACACCTTC
>13|TRBV3-1|.|TRBJ2-3|many
CASSQEQPDTQYF
TGTGCCAGCAGCCAAGAGCAGCCGGATACGCAGTATTTT
>15|TRBV15|.|TRBJ1-4|few
CATSRDTTTNEKLFF
TGTGCCACCAGCAGAGACACCACAACTAATGAAAAACTGTTTTTT